The 26 T cell receptor beta chains below were found in one sample sequenced in a study of shared clonotypes between healthy human individuals. Repertoires were generated with immunoSEQ multiplex PCR, while TCRdb's copy carries only in-frame clones and drops some. The table lists about 460,000 clones, roughly 80% of them singletons. Sequenced input: PBMCs. These receptors were collected from a woman between 40 and 55 years old in good health. Some clones in this sample may be carry-over from other donors' samples.

About this clone itself: The germline gene is not matched at one end of the junction; a read error may be the cause. The chain links TRBV4-1 to TRBJ2-7, with no clear D. The germline CDR1 and CDR2 sequences are MGHRA and YSYEKL. The CDR3 is 13 residues long. CDR3 sequence: CASSQEPSTPPGF. The CDR3 coding sequence is TGCGCCAGCAGCCAAGAACCTTCAACTCCGCCTGGATTC.

V usage is TRBV5-4 and J usage is TRBJ1-5, with a possible D match to TRBD1 (6 bases). This CDR3 spans 14 amino acids. Germline-derived CDR1 and CDR2 are SGHNT and YYREEE (reference sequence). V lost 0 bases to trimming and J lost 7 bases, with 11 bases between them. The chain's CDR3 is CASSLADSGQPQHF. CDR3 in DNA: TGTGCCAGCAGCTTGGCGGACAGTGGGCAGCCCCAGCATTTT.

This clone came up a few times. This chain links TRBV9 with TRBJ1-1; tentative D call: TRBD1 (6 bases). The CDR3 runs to 15 residues. CDR1 is SGDLS, CDR2 YYNGEE, per germline. Between the trimmed V and J ends, which lost 0 bases and 4 bases, there was a span of 13 bases. The CDR3 region is CASSVDGGQGTEAFF. CDR3 nucleotide sequence: TGTGCCAGCAGCGTAGATGGGGGGCAGGGCACTGAAGCTTTCTTT.

About this clone itself: This clone may be a read error of a much larger clone one base away. Other nucleotide sequences in the sample specify the same CDR3. The chain carries TRBV5-4 and TRBJ1-2; weak D call: TRBD1 (6 bases). The germline V and J ends were trimmed by 4 bases and 7 bases, with 14 bases remaining between them. The length of the CDR3 is 13 residues. Germline V gene data show CDR1 as SGHNT and CDR2 as YYREEE (reference sequence). CDR3 sequence reads: CASSLDRWAGYTF. The CDR3, as DNA: TGTGCCAGCAGCCTGGACAGATGGGCTGGCTACACCTTC. The complete variable domain, with remaining parts taken from reference TRBV5-4 and TRBJ1-2, reads ETGVTQSPTHLIKTRGQQVTLRCSSQSGHNTVSWYQQALGQGPQFIFQYYREEENGRGNFPPRFSGLQFPNYSSELNVNALELDDSALYLCASSLDRWAGYTFGSGTRLTVV.

This sequence joins TRBV21-1 and TRBJ1-5; the D call TRBD1 from the table was never checked on the DNA. TRBV21-1 is termed a pseudogene. This CDR3 is built from 20 residues. This CDR3 is CASSPPPVGQSPLGNQPQHF. The CDR3 DNA follows: TGTGCCAGCAGCCCTCCGCCCGTTGGACAGTCTCCTTTAGGCAATCAGCCCCAGCATTTT.

The V gene is TRBV7-9, the J gene TRBJ1-4; TRBD1 is a possible D gene (6 bases). Per the germline V gene, CDR1 is SEHNR and CDR2 is FQNEAQ (reference sequence). This CDR3 has 16 residues. Trimming left V 0 bases short and J 7 bases short, with 15 bases between. CDR3 DNA: TGTGCCAGCAGCTTAGCGAGGGGGGGCTACGGTGAAAAACTGTTTTTT. Its protein product is CASSLARGGYGEKLFF.

The V call is TRBV10-3, the J call TRBJ1-1; D is possibly TRBD1 (5 bases). Germline V gives CDR1 ENHRY, CDR2 SYGVKD. The V and J ends lost 4 bases and 5 bases respectively, with 14 bases between them. CDR3 size: 14 residues. In DNA, the CDR3 is TGTGCCATCAGTGTCCAGGGATCGCAGACTGAAGCTTTCTTT. Protein product: CAISVQGSQTEAFF.

The rearrangement links TRBV6-5 to TRBJ1-2, with TRBD1 as a possible D gene (6 bases). Trimming shortened V by 8 bases and J by 0 bases, and 16 bases separated the two germline ends. The CDR3 contains 15 residues. Germline assignment: CDR1 MNHEY and CDR2 SVGAGI. CDR3 region: CASGDTARANYGYTF. In nucleotides, the CDR3 is TGTGCCAGCGGGGACACCGCTCGAGCTAACTATGGCTACACCTTC.

The chain carries TRBV5-1 and TRBJ2-1; 9 nucleotides match TRBD2. Trimming at V came to 2 bases and at J to 7 bases, leaving 7 bases not matched to a gene. Germline CDR1 SGHRS, CDR2 YFSETQ. The CDR3 is 15 residues long. The CDR3 loop is CASSFSGSHWNEQFF. The DNA for the CDR3 is TGCGCCAGCAGCTTTAGCGGGAGTCATTGGAATGAGCAGTTCTTC.

For this clone: A far larger clone is one base from this, pointing to a likely read error. Because the CDR3 is missing its conserved closing phenylalanine or tryptophan, this is likely a read error. The V gene is TRBV6-6, the J gene TRBJ1-1; D call uncertain. Germline values: CDR1 MNHNY, CDR2 SVGAGI (reference sequence). Trimming took 7 bases from V and 2 from J, leaving 11 bases between them. The CDR3 runs 13 residues. CDR3 residues: CASNPAGNTEAFS. As DNA, the CDR3 is TGTGCCAGCAACCCTGCAGGAAACACTGAAGCTTTCTCT.

V gene TRBV2 combines with J gene TRBJ1-4; 7 bases match TRBD1. The V gene's germline CDR1 is SNHLY and CDR2 FYNNEI. The trim removed 5 bases at V and 6 bases at J, leaving 6 bases unmatched. CDR3 size: 14 residues. In nucleotides, the CDR3 is TGTGCCAGCAGTCCGACAGGGACTCATGAAAAACTGTTTTTT. Its translation: CASSPTGTHEKLFF.

Remarks on this clone: This is likely an artifact of a read error, given a far larger clone one base away. V gene TRBV29-1 combines with J gene TRBJ2-7, with D unclear. Germline CDR1 SQVTM, CDR2 ANQGSEA. The CDR3 sequence is 11 residues long. The CDR3 nucleotides read TGCAGCGTTGAGGGCTCCTACGAGCAGCACTTC. It is translated as CSVEGSYEQHF.

This clone was detected only a few times. The chain links TRBV2 to TRBJ1-1; no clear D. V lost 5 bases, J lost 0 bases, and 10 bases lay in between. Germline V gene data show CDR1 as SNHLY and CDR2 as FYNNEI. There are 14 residues in the CDR3. This chain's CDR3 is CASSNWVLNTEAFF. CDR3 nucleotide sequence: TGTGCCAGCAGTAATTGGGTCCTGAACACTGAAGCTTTCTTT.

This clone was observed a few times. A single base separates this from a much larger clone, so it may be a read error. Other DNA sequences in this sample translate to the same CDR3. The chain employs TRBV14 and TRBJ1-4, with D uncertain. CDR1 is SGHDN and CDR2 is FVKESK in the germline V gene. The CDR3 length is 13 residues. Trimming stripped 4 bases from V and 11 bases from J, with 14 bases between. CDR3 loop: CASSRRGDEKLFF. The CDR3 DNA is TGTGCCAGCAGCCGACGGGGTGACGAGAAACTGTTTTTT.

In this sample, this clone turned up a few times. The chain has TRBV7-3 and TRBJ2-2; D is perhaps TRBD1 or TRBD2 (6 bases each). V shed 5 bases and J shed 7 bases, with 14 bases lying between them. The V gene's germline CDR1 is SGHTA and CDR2 FQGTGA. This CDR3 has 14 amino acids. CDR3 region: CASSPRRGSGELFF. The CDR3 nucleotides read TGTGCCAGCAGCCCAAGGAGGGGGAGCGGGGAGCTGTTTTTT.

This clone showed up just a few times. This chain links TRBV28 with TRBJ2-7, with 7 bases that match TRBD1. The V gene's germline CDR1 is MDHEN and CDR2 SYDVKM. V lost 2 bases, J lost 3 bases, and 7 bases stayed unmatched. The CDR3 has 15 residues. CDR3 region: CASSLRTGWVYEQYF. CDR3 DNA sequence: TGTGCCAGCAGTTTAAGGACAGGTTGGGTCTACGAGCAGTACTTC.

The chain carries TRBV5-4 and TRBJ2-3; TRBD1 might be the D (6 bases). Trimming stripped 2 bases from V and 6 bases from J, with 16 bases between. The CDR3 contains 15 residues. Germline V gene lookup returns CDR1 SGHNT and CDR2 YYREEE (reference sequence). CDR3 bases: TGTGCCAGCAGCTTTCGGGCAGGGGAAGGGGATACGCAGTATTTT. Residues: CASSFRAGEGDTQYF.

V usage is TRBV7-3 and J usage is TRBJ1-3; possibly TRBD2 for D (5 bases). Near its end, the DNA agrees better with TRBJ2-2, so the J call may be wrong. Germline CDR1 SGHTA, CDR2 FQGTGA. The CDR3 is 16 amino acids. CDR3 protein: CASSYDWTPNTGELFF. CDR3 in DNA: TGTGCCAGCAGCTACGATTGGACTCCGAACACCGGGGAGCTGTTTTTT.

About this clone itself: A read error is the likely source, as a far larger clone sits one nucleotide away. The genes are TRBV6-1 and TRBJ2-7, with 7 bases identical to TRBD1. The CDR3 is 15 amino acids. Germline loops: CDR1 MNHNS, CDR2 SASEGT. The CDR3 nucleotides read TGTGCCAGCGGTGAAGGGGCAGGGGGCTCCTACGAGCAGTACTTC. Amino acid sequence: CASGEGAGGSYEQYF.

The chain recombines TRBV20-1 with TRBJ1-2; tentative D call: TRBD1 (6 bases). CDR1 is DFQATT and CDR2 is SNEGSKA in the germline V gene (reference sequence). This CDR3 has 11 amino acids. V gave up 4 bases and J gave up 8 bases, with 11 bases separating them. CDR3: CSAKNREGYTF. The DNA of the CDR3 is TGCAGTGCTAAAAACAGGGAGGGCTACACCTTC.

V and J are TRBV7-9 and TRBJ1-2; the match to TRBD1 covers 7 bases. The trim removed 4 bases at V and 1 base at J, leaving 3 bases unmatched. Germline CDR1 SEHNR, CDR2 FQNEAQ (reference sequence). This CDR3 region has 14 residues. CDR3 in amino acids: CASSSTGYNYGYTF. In DNA form, the CDR3 reads TGTGCCAGCAGCTCGACAGGGTATAACTATGGCTACACCTTC.

This clone was observed once. The chain joins TRBV7-8 to TRBJ1-5, with 9 positions matching TRBD1. The V and J ends lost 1 base and 5 bases, in that order; junction bases with no gene match: 6. Germline V gene sequence: CDR1 SGHVS, CDR2 FQNEAQ. The CDR3 is made up of 16 amino acids. The CDR3: CASSLGTGGPHQPQHF. CDR3 bases: TGTGCCAGCAGCTTAGGAACAGGGGGCCCCCATCAGCCCCAGCATTTT.

This clone was found a few times. The chain joins TRBV7-9 to TRBJ1-6; D gene ambiguous. CDR3 length: 14 residues. Germline-derived CDR1 and CDR2 are SEHNR and FQNEAQ (reference sequence). V was pared by 4 bases and J by 9 bases, with 13 bases between. CDR3: CASSSLGARSPLHF. The CDR3 nucleotides read TGTGCCAGCAGCTCACTTGGAGCTCGTTCACCCCTCCACTTT.

The chain joins TRBV2 to TRBJ2-7, with D possibly matching TRBD2 (6 bases). CDR1 and CDR2 (germline): SNHLY, FYNNEI. V was pared by 7 bases and J by 4 bases, with 11 bases between. The CDR3 runs to 12 residues. Here the CDR3 DNA reads TGTGCCAGCATGCGGGAAGGGTACGAGCAGTACTTC. This translates into CASMREGYEQYF.

This clone was seen a few times. This chain links TRBV28 with TRBJ2-7, with TRBD2 as a possible D gene (5 bases). V was trimmed by 4 bases and J by 6 bases, leaving 19 bases between them. Germline V gives CDR1 MDHEN, CDR2 SYDVKM. The CDR3 consists of 15 residues. The CDR3 reads CASSSPSEGWSEQYF. The CDR3 region has the DNA TGTGCCAGCAGTTCCCCCAGTGAGGGTTGGAGCGAGCAGTACTTC.

The chain uses TRBV7-2 and TRBJ2-3; unclear D gene. Deletions cut 2 bases from V and 2 bases from J, with 5 bases between. Germline V CDR1 and CDR2: SGHTA, FQGNSA. The CDR3 sequence is 13 residues long. The CDR3 DNA reads TGTGCCAGCAGCTTAATACCCACAGATACGCAGTATTTT. Its translation: CASSLIPTDTQYF. Complete variable domain (other parts from reference TRBV7-2 and TRBJ2-3): GAGVSQSPSNKVTEKGKDVELRCDPISGHTALYWYRQSLGQGLEFLIYFQGNSAPDKSGLPSDRFSAERTGGSVSTLTIQRTQQEDSAVYLCASSLIPTDTQYFGPGTRLTVL.